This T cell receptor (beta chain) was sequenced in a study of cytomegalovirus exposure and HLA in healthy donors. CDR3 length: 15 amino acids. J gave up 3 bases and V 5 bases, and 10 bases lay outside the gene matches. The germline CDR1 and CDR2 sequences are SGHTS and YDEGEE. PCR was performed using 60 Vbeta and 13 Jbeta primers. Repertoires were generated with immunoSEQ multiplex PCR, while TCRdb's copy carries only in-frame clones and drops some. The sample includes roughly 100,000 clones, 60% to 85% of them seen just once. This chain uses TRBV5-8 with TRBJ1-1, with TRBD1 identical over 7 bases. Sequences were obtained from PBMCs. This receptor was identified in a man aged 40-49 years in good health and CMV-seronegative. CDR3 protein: CASRYDRAGDTEAFF. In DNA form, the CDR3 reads TGTGCCAGCAGGTACGACAGGGCCGGGGACACTGAAGCTTTCTTT.